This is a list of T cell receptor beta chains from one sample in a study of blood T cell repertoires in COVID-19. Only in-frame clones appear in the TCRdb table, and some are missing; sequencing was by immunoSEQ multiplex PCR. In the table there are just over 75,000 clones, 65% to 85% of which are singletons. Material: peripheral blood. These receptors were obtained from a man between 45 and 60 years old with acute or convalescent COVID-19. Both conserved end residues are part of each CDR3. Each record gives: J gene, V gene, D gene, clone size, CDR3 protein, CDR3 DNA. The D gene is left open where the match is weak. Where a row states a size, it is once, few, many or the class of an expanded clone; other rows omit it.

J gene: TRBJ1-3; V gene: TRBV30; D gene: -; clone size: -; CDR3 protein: CAWSSLAVFSF; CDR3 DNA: TGTGCCTGGAGTTCGCTGGCGGTATTCTCTTTT
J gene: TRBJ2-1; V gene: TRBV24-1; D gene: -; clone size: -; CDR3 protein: CATSDPAGYNEQFF; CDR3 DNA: TGTGCCACCAGTGACCCGGCGGGCTACAATGAGCAGTTCTTC
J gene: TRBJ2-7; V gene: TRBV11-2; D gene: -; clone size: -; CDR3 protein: CASSPLIVGEQYF; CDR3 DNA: TGTGCCAGCAGCCCACTGATAGTTGGCGAGCAGTACTTC
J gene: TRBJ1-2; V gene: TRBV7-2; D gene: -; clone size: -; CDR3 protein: CASSSQQVNYGYTF; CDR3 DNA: TGTGCCAGCAGCTCACAACAGGTTAACTATGGCTACACCTTC
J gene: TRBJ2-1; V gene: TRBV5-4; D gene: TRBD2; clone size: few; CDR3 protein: CASSLTSVTNSEQFF; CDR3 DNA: TGTGCCAGCAGCTTGACTAGCGTCACTAACAGTGAGCAGTTCTTC
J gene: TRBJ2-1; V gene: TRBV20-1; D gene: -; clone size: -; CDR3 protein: CSADTRNEQFF; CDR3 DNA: TGCAGTGCCGACACCCGGAATGAGCAGTTCTTC
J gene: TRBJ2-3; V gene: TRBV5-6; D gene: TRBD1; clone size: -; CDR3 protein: CASRNSRTGFTDTQYF; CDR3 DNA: TGTGCCAGCAGAAACTCTCGGACAGGGTTCACAGATACGCAGTATTTT
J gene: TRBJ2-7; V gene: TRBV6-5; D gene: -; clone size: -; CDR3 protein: CASRDNYEQYF; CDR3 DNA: TGTGCCAGCCGCGACAACTACGAGCAGTACTTC
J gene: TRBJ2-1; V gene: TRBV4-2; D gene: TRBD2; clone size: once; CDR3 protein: CASSQIGLAGGRSYNEQFF; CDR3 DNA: TGTGCCAGCAGCCAAATCGGACTAGCGGGAGGTAGGTCCTACAATGAGCAGTTCTTC
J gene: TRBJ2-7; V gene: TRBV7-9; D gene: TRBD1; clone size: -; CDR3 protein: CASSLVSGGHYEQYF; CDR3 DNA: TGTGCCAGCAGCTTAGTATCAGGGGGCCACTACGAGCAGTACTTC
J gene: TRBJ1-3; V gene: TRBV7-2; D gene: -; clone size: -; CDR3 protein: CASSLVGDTIYF; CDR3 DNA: TGTGCCAGCAGCCTAGTAGGGGACACCATATATTTT
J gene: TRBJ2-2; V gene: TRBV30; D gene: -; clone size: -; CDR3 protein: CAWSVTVPTGELFF; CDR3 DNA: TGTGCCTGGAGTGTAACGGTCCCGACCGGGGAGCTGTTTTTT
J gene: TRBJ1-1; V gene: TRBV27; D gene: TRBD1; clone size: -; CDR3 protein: CASIGGWNEAFF; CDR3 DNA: TGTGCCAGCATAGGGGGCTGGAATGAAGCTTTCTTT
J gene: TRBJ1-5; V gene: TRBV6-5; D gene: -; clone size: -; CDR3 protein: CASRTYSNQPQHF; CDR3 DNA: TGTGCCAGCCGAACTTATAGCAATCAGCCCCAGCATTTT
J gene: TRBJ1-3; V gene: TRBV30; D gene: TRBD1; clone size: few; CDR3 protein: CAWSATGSSGNTIYF; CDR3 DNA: TGTGCCTGGAGTGCGACAGGGTCTTCTGGAAACACCATATATTTT
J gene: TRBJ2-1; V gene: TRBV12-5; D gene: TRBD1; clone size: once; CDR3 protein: CASGNRGLYNEQFF; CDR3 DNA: TGTGCTAGTGGTAACAGGGGCCTATACAATGAGCAGTTCTTC
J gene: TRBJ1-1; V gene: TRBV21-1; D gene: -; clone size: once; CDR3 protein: CASSKTGLNTEAFF; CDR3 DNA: TGTGCCAGCAGCAAGACAGGGTTGAACACTGAAGCTTTCTTT
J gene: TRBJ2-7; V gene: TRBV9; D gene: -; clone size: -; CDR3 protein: CASSVDGSGYYEQYF; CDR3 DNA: TGTGCCAGCAGCGTCGATGGTTCAGGTTACTACGAGCAGTACTTC
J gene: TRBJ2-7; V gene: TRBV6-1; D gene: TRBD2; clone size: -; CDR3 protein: CASSVGTSGRWSYEQYF; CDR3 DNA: TGTGCCAGCAGTGTAGGGACTAGCGGGAGGTGGTCCTACGAGCAGTACTTC
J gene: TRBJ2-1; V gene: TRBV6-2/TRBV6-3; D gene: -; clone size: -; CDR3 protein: CASSYADSSYNEQFF; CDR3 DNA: TGTGCCAGCAGTTACGCGGACAGCTCCTACAATGAGCAGTTCTTC
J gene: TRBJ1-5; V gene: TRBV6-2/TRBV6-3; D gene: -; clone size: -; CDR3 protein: CASSEYSNQPQHF; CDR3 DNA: TGTGCCAGCAGTGAGTATAGCAATCAGCCCCAGCATTTT
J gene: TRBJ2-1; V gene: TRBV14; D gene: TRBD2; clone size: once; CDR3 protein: CASSQGLVAGARFGEQFF; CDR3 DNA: TGTGCCAGCAGCCAAGGATTGGTAGCGGGAGCCCGTTTTGGTGAGCAGTTCTTC
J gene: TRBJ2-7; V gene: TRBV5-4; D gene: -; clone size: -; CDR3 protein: CASSLGRMGLYEQYF; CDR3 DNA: TGTGCCAGCAGCTTAGGCAGGATGGGTCTCTACGAGCAGTACTTC
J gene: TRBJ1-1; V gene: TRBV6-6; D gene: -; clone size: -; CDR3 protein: CASSYSRETGEAFF; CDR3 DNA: TGTGCCAGCAGTTACTCGAGGGAGACGGGTGAAGCTTTCTTT
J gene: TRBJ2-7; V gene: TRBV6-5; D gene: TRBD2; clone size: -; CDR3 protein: CASRGAGGPGEQYF; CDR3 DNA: TGTGCCAGCAGGGGAGCGGGAGGGCCGGGGGAGCAGTACTTC